The TCR beta chain described here comes from a study of T-cell reconstitution after alpha-beta-depleted transplantation in children. General observations from the study: One year after transplant, T-cell counts and diversity came mostly from newly produced T cells.

The library targeted TCRbeta and was prepared with unique molecular identifiers. TCRdb ran MiXCR on the PCR reads and lists one entry per CDR3 protein. The sample holds 7,300 or so distinct CDR3 sequences, 16% seen once. The length of the CDR3 is 15 residues. Germline assignment: CDR1 MDHEN and CDR2 SYDVKM. V was trimmed by 0 bases and J by 7 bases, leaving 12 bases between them. Relative to its sample, this clonotype is medium-sized (0.01 to 0.1%). As yet, its antigen is unknown. The sample here was PBMCs, taken before TCRalphabeta/CD19-depleted stem cell transplant. This sequence joins TRBV28 and TRBJ1-4, with D possibly TRBD1 on 5 matching bases. The receptor was isolated from a boy between 2 and 15 years old with acute lymphoblastic leukemia, due to receive a stem cell transplant. The CDR3 sequence: CASSLWGVVGEKLFF. CDR3 in DNA: TGTGCCAGCAGTTTATGGGGGGTTGTAGGTGAAAAACTGTTTTTT.